The rows below give T cell receptor beta chains drawn from one sample of a study of Ad26.COV2.S vaccination and SARS-CoV-2 variants. Libraries were prepared by immunoSEQ multiplex PCR; TCRdb keeps only in-frame clonotypes and omits some of them. The sample yields 300,000 to 400,000 clones, around 86% seen once. The sequencing here drew on peripheral blood, taken in a trial of Ad26.COV2.S vaccine versus placebo. These receptors were obtained from a person aged 18-65 years who received the Ad26.COV2.S COVID-19 vaccine or a placebo. The CDR3 runs from the conserved cysteine through the conserved F or W. D genes are given only for firm matches. A clone size is listed for some rows: how often the clone was seen (once, few, many), or a class if it is expanded.

V gene,clone size,J gene,D gene,CDR3 protein,CDR3 DNA
TRBV7-7,once,TRBJ2-1,NA,CASSSGDTRYNEQFF,TGTGCTAGCAGCTCCGGGGACACCCGTTACAATGAGCAGTTCTTC
TRBV18,NA,TRBJ2-6,NA,CASSRGGANVLTF,TGTGCCAGCTCACGAGGTGGGGCCAACGTCCTGACTTTC
TRBV5-5,NA,TRBJ1-2,NA,CASSHGQRNYGYTF,TGTGCCAGCAGTCACGGACAGAGAAACTATGGCTACACCTTC
TRBV19,NA,TRBJ2-3,TRBD2,CASSIGGGSTDTQYF,TGTGCCAGTAGTATCGGCGGGGGGTCCACAGATACGCAGTATTTT
TRBV7-8,NA,TRBJ2-3,TRBD1,CASSGPAPDRGTDTQYF,TGTGCCAGCAGCGGACCGGCGCCGGACAGGGGGACAGATACGCAGTATTTT
TRBV19,once,TRBJ1-2,NA,CASSLPRDRANYGYTF,TGTGCCAGTAGTCTCCCCCGCGACAGAGCTAACTATGGCTACACCTTC
TRBV6-2/TRBV6-3,NA,TRBJ1-1,NA,CASSYRPGPRDTEAFF,TGTGCCAGCAGTTACCGTCCGGGACCCCGGGACACTGAAGCTTTCTTT
TRBV11-2,NA,TRBJ1-3,TRBD1,CASSERPRIQGISGNTIYF,TGTGCCAGCAGCGAAAGGCCCCGTATACAGGGGATCTCTGGAAACACCATATATTTT
TRBV7-9,NA,TRBJ2-3,TRBD2,CASSLVAGGTDTQYF,TGTGCCAGCAGCTTAGTCGCGGGGGGCACAGATACGCAGTATTTT
TRBV9,NA,TRBJ2-3,TRBD1,CASSEQGMGTDTQYF,TGTGCCAGCAGCGAACAGGGGATGGGCACAGATACGCAGTATTTT
TRBV6-5,NA,TRBJ2-7,NA,CASSYRRAYEQYF,TGTGCCAGCAGTTATAGGCGGGCCTACGAGCAGTACTTC
TRBV6-4,NA,TRBJ2-7,NA,CAIQSRDGYEQYF,TGTGCCATCCAGAGCCGGGACGGGTACGAGCAGTACTTC
TRBV29-1,few,TRBJ1-1,NA,CSVEVPKVNTEAFF,TGCAGCGTTGAAGTCCCGAAAGTGAACACTGAAGCTTTCTTT
TRBV19,NA,TRBJ2-1,TRBD2,CASSRGGFGNEQFF,TGTGCCAGTAGTAGGGGAGGGTTTGGTAATGAGCAGTTCTTC
TRBV6-1,NA,TRBJ1-4,NA,CASSEKKAYEATNEKLFF,TGTGCCAGCAGTGAAAAAAAGGCCTACGAAGCAACTAATGAAAAACTGTTTTTT
TRBV30,NA,TRBJ1-4,NA,CAWSDGTEDLFF,TGTGCCTGGAGCGATGGGACCGAAGATCTGTTTTTT
TRBV19,NA,TRBJ1-2,NA,CASSIKPGPPAGGYTF,TGTGCCAGTAGTATAAAACCGGGACCGCCAGCGGGTGGCTACACCTTC
TRBV6-5,few,TRBJ1-3,NA,CASTLGAEGNTIYF,TGTGCCAGCACCCTAGGGGCAGAAGGAAACACCATATATTTT
TRBV2,NA,TRBJ2-7,NA,CASSEALGVGEQYF,TGTGCCAGCAGTGAAGCGCTCGGGGTCGGGGAGCAGTACTTC
TRBV6-5,NA,TRBJ1-1,TRBD1,CASRVGQERLEAFF,TGTGCCAGCAGAGTCGGACAGGAAAGACTTGAAGCTTTCTTT
TRBV30,NA,TRBJ2-7,TRBD1,CAWSAATGRYEQYF,TGTGCCTGGAGCGCCGCGACAGGGCGGTACGAGCAGTACTTC
TRBV24-1,NA,TRBJ2-3,NA,CATSDSITDTQYF,TGTGCCACCAGTGATTCGATCACAGATACGCAGTATTTT
TRBV4-3,NA,TRBJ1-2,TRBD1,CASSRETGADYTF,TGCGCCAGCAGCCGGGAGACAGGGGCGGACTACACCTTC
TRBV4-2,NA,TRBJ2-1,NA,CASSPGSHYNEQFF,TGTGCCAGCAGCCCCGGGAGCCACTACAATGAGCAGTTCTTC
TRBV30,NA,TRBJ1-5,NA,CAWSTGTTSNQPQHF,TGTGCCTGGAGTACGGGGACAACTAGCAATCAGCCCCAGCATTTT
TRBV12-5,NA,TRBJ1-1,TRBD1,CASGLVLLQGGTEAFF,TGTGCTAGTGGTTTGGTACTACTCCAGGGGGGGACTGAAGCTTTCTTT
TRBV6-2/TRBV6-3,once,TRBJ2-5,TRBD2,CASSYPRLAGETQYF,TGTGCCAGCAGTTACCCTCGGCTAGCGGGAGAGACCCAGTACTTC
TRBV19,NA,TRBJ1-1,NA,CASSIGGRTGLNTEAFF,TGTGCCAGTAGTATTGGGGGCCGGACTGGTTTGAACACTGAAGCTTTCTTT
TRBV19,NA,TRBJ2-1,NA,CASRIGTRQFF,TGTGCCAGTAGAATCGGGACTCGTCAGTTCTTC
TRBV4-1,NA,TRBJ1-5,NA,CASSPMGEQPQHF,TGCGCCAGCAGCCCTATGGGGGAACAGCCCCAGCATTTT
TRBV7-9,NA,TRBJ1-1,NA,CASTQGTQGGGTEAFF,TGTGCCAGCACCCAGGGGACCCAGGGAGGGGGAACTGAAGCTTTCTTT
TRBV9,NA,TRBJ2-2,NA,CASSPTVGSNTGELFF,TGTGCCAGCAGCCCAACGGTTGGCTCGAACACCGGGGAGCTGTTTTTT
TRBV12-5,NA,TRBJ1-1,NA,CASGLSRGQGNTEAFF,TGTGCTAGTGGTTTGTCCCGGGGACAAGGGAACACTGAAGCTTTCTTT
TRBV2,NA,TRBJ2-7,NA,CASSAINEQYF,TGTGCCAGCAGTGCTATAAACGAGCAGTACTTC
TRBV6-5,NA,TRBJ2-7,TRBD1,CASSYLQGEQYF,TGTGCCAGCAGTTACTTACAGGGGGAGCAGTACTTC
TRBV16,NA,TRBJ1-4,NA,CASSVRDRLFF,TGTGCCAGCAGCGTACGGGACCGACTGTTTTTT
TRBV9,NA,TRBJ2-2,TRBD2,CASSVVFRPVVAGVNTGELFF,TGTGCCAGCAGCGTAGTATTCCGTCCGGTCGTAGCGGGGGTGAACACCGGGGAGCTGTTTTTT
TRBV12-3/TRBV12-4,NA,TRBJ1-1,NA,CASVNWGEAFF,TGTGCCAGCGTGAATTGGGGTGAAGCTTTCTTT
TRBV6-1,NA,TRBJ1-2,NA,CASGALRGLLDNYGYTF,TGTGCCAGCGGTGCGTTGCGGGGGCTCCTGGATAACTATGGCTACACCTTC
TRBV5-8,NA,TRBJ2-2,NA,CASSLVTTGELFF,TGTGCCAGCAGCTTGGTGACAACCGGGGAGCTGTTTTTT
TRBV7-9,once,TRBJ2-7,NA,CASSTQGYEQYF,TGTGCCAGCAGCACACAAGGCTACGAGCAGTACTTC